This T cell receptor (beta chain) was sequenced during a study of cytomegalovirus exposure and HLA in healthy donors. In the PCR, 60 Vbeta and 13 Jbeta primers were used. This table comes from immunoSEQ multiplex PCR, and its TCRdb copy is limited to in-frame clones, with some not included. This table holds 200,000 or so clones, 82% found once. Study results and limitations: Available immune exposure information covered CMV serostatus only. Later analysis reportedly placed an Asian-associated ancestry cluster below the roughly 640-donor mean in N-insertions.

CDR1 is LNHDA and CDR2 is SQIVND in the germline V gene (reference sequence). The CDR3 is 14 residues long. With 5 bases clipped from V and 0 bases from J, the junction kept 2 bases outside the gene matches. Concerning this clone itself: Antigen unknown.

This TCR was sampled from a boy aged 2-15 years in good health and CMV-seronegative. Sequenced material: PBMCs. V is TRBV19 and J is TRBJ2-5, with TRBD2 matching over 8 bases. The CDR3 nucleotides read TGTGCCAGTAGTCTTAGCGGGGACCAAGAGACCCAGTACTTC. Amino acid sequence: CASSLSGDQETQYF. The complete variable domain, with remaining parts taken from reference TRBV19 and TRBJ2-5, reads DGGITQSPKYLFRKEGQNVTLSCEQNLNHDAMYWYRQDPGQGLRLIYYSQIVNDFQKGDIAEGYSVSREKKESFPLTVTSAQKNPTAFYLCASSLSGDQETQYFGPGTRLLVL.